Below, one T cell receptor (beta chain) is given with its context. Assay used: immunoSEQ multiplex PCR; TCRdb lists only in-frame clones, some missing. The table includes more than 95,000 clones, approximately 95% detected once. Trimming pared 1 base from V and 5 bases from J, leaving 15 bases between. The germline V gene has CDR1 SGHNT and CDR2 YENEEA. This CDR3 has 15 amino acids. The data were taken from a study of T cell changes during pregnancy in multiple sclerosis. This sequence joins TRBV11-3 and TRBJ2-7, with D possibly matching TRBD2 (5 bases). The TCR originated in a female donor with multiple sclerosis, enrolled in a pregnancy study. The sample in question was peripheral blood, obtained after pregnancy. The CDR3 loop reads CASSLGTRAPHEQYF. The CDR3 coding sequence is TGTGCCAGCAGCTTAGGGACGCGGGCCCCACACGAGCAGTACTTC. The full variable domain, completed using reference TRBV11-3 and TRBJ2-7, is EAGVVQSPRYKIIEKKQPVAFWCNPISGHNTLYWYLQNLGQGPELLIRYENEEAVDDSQLPKDRFSAERLKGVDSTLKIQPAELGDSAVYLCASSLGTRAPHEQYFGPGTRLTVT.